Described below is a single T cell receptor beta chain sequence and its context. The specificity of this receptor is unknown. The record has no base qualities; no much larger clone is one base away. The sample's time point label, decoded: about 28 days (+/-7) after the second vaccine dose. Because spike-specific TCR depth and breadth did not differ between the two schedules, AZD1222 recipients who got a second dose at roughly 4 weeks were pooled with those who got a second dose at roughly 12 weeks. Samples from vaccinated people were obtained from the UK trials COV001 and COV002, which included a single-blind randomized controlled phase 2/3 trial of AZD1222 (ChAdOx1 nCoV-19) in healthy adults. For TCRbeta chain sequencing, PBMC samples from trial participants were taken at day 0 and at day 28 after the second dose. The CDR3 regions of human TCRbeta chains were analyzed by immunosequencing. The source study handled its data this way. TCRs in the repertoires were matched against a reference library of SARS-CoV-2-specific TCRs that had been generated with the MIRA antigen-specificity platform. Breadth was defined as the fraction of unique TCRs that were SARS-CoV-2-associated, and depth was defined as the fraction of total T cells that were SARS-CoV-2-associated. Using the MIRA data, each spike-specific TCR was mapped to the spike region that the TCR reacts to and placed in a CD4 or CD8 class. Log10-transformed breadth and depth values were compared by one-way ANOVA with Sidak's multiple comparisons tests. Entries here come from immuneACCESS through TCRdb and include only in-frame sequences with V and J called. Some clones fail to appear in such tables; in the studies checked, an unresolved V gene covers under half of the shortfall, and the cause of the remainder is unknown. For V, J and clone size, that table is used; D and trimming come from the DNA. This sample has about 69,000 clones in its table, and 80% of those were observed once. The top ten clonotypes cover 11% to 15% of the sample.

Reading from cysteine to phenylalanine, the CDR3 counts 13 amino acids. The only DNA kept is the CDR3, 39 bases in frame from the first base. The germline V gene gives CDR1 as SGHAT and CDR2 as FQNNGV. V was cut back by 0 bases and J by 12 bases, leaving a gap of 12 bases between them. This sample was included in a study of T cell responses to AZD1222 COVID-19 vaccine (dated by TCRdb to the early 2020s). A note on the overall study: A total of about 240 trial participants underwent TCR sequencing, of whom some 210 received two doses of AZD1222 and some 26 received two doses of the MenACWY control vaccine. Trial participants were enrolled into age subgroups of 18-55, 56-69 and 70-plus years, which contained around 140, 26 and 57 TCR-sequenced participants, respectively.

The research as a whole found: Only five to seven AZD1222 recipients were SARS-CoV-2 seropositive at baseline, limiting conclusions about previously exposed vaccinees. No day 14 peak-response samples were available, so repertoires were characterized only after the peak T cell response. Reportedly, almost half of the unique spike-specific TCRs recognized epitopes lying outside the regions that are mutated in the B.1.351 and B.1.1.7 variants. The 56-69-year group was small, and its depth increase did not reach significance, likely because of low power. Vaccine-associated CD4 TCRs spanned the whole spike protein, with dominant responses in regions 160-218 and 743-854. Participants were mostly white British, with more females than males. The authors suggested clonal diversity may have been underestimated. Spike-specific TCR breadth and depth rose significantly after two AZD1222 doses compared with day 0 and with MenACWY recipients.

The source was peripheral blood, collected 28 days after the second AZD1222 dose. Recombination connected TRBV11-2 to TRBJ2-1; no confident D gene assignment can be made. This TCR came from an adult who received the AZD1222 COVID-19 vaccine. The DNA is as follows: TGTGCCAGCAGCTTAGATCTAACGACCTCGCAGTTCTTC. Translated, this is CASSLDLTTSQFF.